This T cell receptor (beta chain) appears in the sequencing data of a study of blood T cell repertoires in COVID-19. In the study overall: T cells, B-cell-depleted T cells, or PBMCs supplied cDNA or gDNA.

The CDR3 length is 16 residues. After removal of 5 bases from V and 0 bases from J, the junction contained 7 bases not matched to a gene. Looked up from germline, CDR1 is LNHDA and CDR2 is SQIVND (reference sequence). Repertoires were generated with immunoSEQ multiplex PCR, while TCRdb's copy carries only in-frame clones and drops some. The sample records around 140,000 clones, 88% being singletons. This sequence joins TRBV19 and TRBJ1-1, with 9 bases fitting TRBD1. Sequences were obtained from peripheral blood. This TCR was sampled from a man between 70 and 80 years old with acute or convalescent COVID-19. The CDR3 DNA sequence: TGTGCCAGTAGTCCCGGGACAGGGAAAGTGAACACTGAAGCTTTCTTT. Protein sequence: CASSPGTGKVNTEAFF.